These 28 T cell receptor beta chains originate from one sample sequenced in a study of blood T cell repertoires in COVID-19. Sequencing was performed with immunoSEQ multiplex PCR; in TCRdb, only in-frame clones are kept and a portion is missing. Among about 80,000 clones listed, approximately 85% were seen once. The specimen sequenced was peripheral blood. The source of these receptors is a human donor in a cohort sampled during active COVID-19.

This clone appeared once. The chain couples TRBV7-9 to TRBJ1-1; D might be TRBD1 (5 bases). The CDR3 is 12 amino acids. V shed 5 bases and J shed 6 bases, with 10 bases lying between them. Per the germline V gene, CDR1 is SEHNR and CDR2 is FQNEAQ (reference sequence). The CDR3 sequence is CASSPGHAEAFF. The CDR3 DNA follows: TGTGCCAGCAGCCCTGGACACGCTGAAGCTTTCTTT.

The rearrangement uses TRBV19 and TRBJ1-1, with unresolved D. V was clipped by 0 bases and J by 4 bases, with 9 bases between them. The CDR3 is made up of 14 amino acids. Germline lookup yields CDR1 LNHDA and CDR2 SQIVND (reference sequence). DNA for the CDR3: TGTGCCAGTAGTATAGATAACAGTGGCACTGAAGCTTTCTTT. Protein sequence: CASSIDNSGTEAFF.

The gene calls are TRBV5-8 and TRBJ1-2; D uncertain. Trimming shortened V by 0 bases and J by 6 bases, and 9 bases separated the two germline ends. The CDR3 spans 13 residues. Germline V gives CDR1 SGHTS, CDR2 YDEGEE. The CDR3 nucleotides read TGTGCCAGCAGCTTGGGAGGGTTCGATGGCTACACCTTC. This sequence encodes CASSLGGFDGYTF.

The chain links TRBV19 to TRBJ1-6, with 9 bases aligning to TRBD1. J was trimmed by 4 bases and V by 5 bases; bases with no gene match: 3. The germline V gene encodes CDR1 LNHDA and CDR2 SQIVND (reference sequence). The CDR3 is 15 amino acids. CDR3 residues: CASSGDRAYNSPLHF. The CDR3 nucleotides read TGTGCCAGTAGTGGGGACAGGGCATATAATTCACCCCTCCACTTT. The full variable domain, completed using reference TRBV19 and TRBJ1-6, is DGGITQSPKYLFRKEGQNVTLSCEQNLNHDAMYWYRQDPGQGLRLIYYSQIVNDFQKGDIAEGYSVSREKKESFPLTVTSAQKNPTAFYLCASSGDRAYNSPLHFGNGTRLTVT.

The CDR3 protein is CASSLAQGAGEKLFF. In DNA form, the CDR3 reads TGTGCCAGCAGCTTAGCACAGGGGGCGGGTGAAAAACTGTTTTTT. The V call is TRBV7-7, the J call TRBJ1-4, with 9 bases fitting TRBD1. This CDR3 contains 15 residues. CDR1 SSHAT and CDR2 FNYEAQ come from the germline V gene (reference sequence). V shed 0 bases and J 7 bases; nucleotides not matched to a gene: 3.

This chain links TRBV28 with TRBJ2-1; 7 bases agree with TRBD2. Per germline, CDR1 MDHEN and CDR2 SYDVKM. V dropped 3 bases and J dropped 12; count of bases not matched to a gene: 5. CDR3 length: 12 residues. The CDR3 DNA is TGTGCCAGCAGTTTTTGGGGGAGGGGGCAGTTCTTC. Protein sequence: CASSFWGRGQFF.

The chain recombines TRBV19 with TRBJ1-2, with 9 bases aligning to TRBD1. Unmatched junction bases numbered 9, after V lost 3 bases and J lost 4 bases. The CDR3 runs 16 residues. Germline V lookup: CDR1 LNHDA, CDR2 SQIVND (reference sequence). The CDR3 DNA reads as TGTGCCAGTAGTATGGGGTCGGGACAGGGTGGCTATGGCTACACCTTC. As protein: CASSMGSGQGGYGYTF.

The chain carries TRBV2 and TRBJ2-7, with D maybe TRBD2 (7 bases). Germline V gives CDR1 SNHLY, CDR2 FYNNEI. This CDR3 comprises 15 residues. Trimming removed 6 bases from V and 2 bases from J, with 17 bases in between. CDR3 amino acids: CASSAMGGRPYEQYF. CDR3 DNA sequence: TGTGCCAGCAGCGCAATGGGGGGGCGACCCTACGAGCAGTACTTC.

The chain carries TRBV6-5 and TRBJ1-1; a possible D gene is TRBD1 (5 bases). Germline V CDR1 and CDR2: MNHEY, SVGAGI. V was shortened by 8 bases and J by 7 bases, with 17 bases between the two germline ends. The CDR3 is made up of 13 amino acids. CDR3 bases: TGTGCCAGCGCCGAATCGGGGGGAAGTGAAGCTTTCTTT. Encoded protein: CASAESGGSEAFF.

V usage is TRBV5-1 and J usage is TRBJ1-1; a possible D gene is TRBD1 (6 bases). The CDR3 has 15 amino acids. Trimming shortened V by 2 bases and J by 6 bases, and 17 bases separated the two germline ends. Germline CDR1 and CDR2: SGHRS and YFSETQ. The CDR3 region is CASSFTANRASEAFF. In DNA form, the CDR3 reads TGCGCCAGCAGCTTTACCGCTAACAGGGCGTCTGAAGCTTTCTTT. Full variable domain (remainder filled in from reference TRBV5-1 and TRBJ1-1): KAGVTQTPRYLIKTRGQQVTLSCSPISGHRSVSWYQQTPGQGLQFLFEYFSETQRNKGNFPGRFSGRQFSNSRSEMNVSTLELGDSALYLCASSFTANRASEAFFGQGTRLTVV.

V usage is TRBV7-3 and J usage is TRBJ1-2, with D unclear. CDR3 size: 14 residues. Germline V gene lookup returns CDR1 SGHTA and CDR2 FQGTGA. Trimming took 5 bases from V and 3 from J, leaving 13 bases between them. CDR3 coding DNA: TGTGCCAGCAGCCCAGGACCGGGATACTATGGCTACACCTTC. Translation: CASSPGPGYYGYTF.

This sequence joins TRBV3-1 (or the pseudogene TRBV3-2) and TRBJ1-2, with a tentative D call TRBD1 (5 bases). The V end was cut by 1 base, the J end by 4 bases, with 10 bases between. The germline gives CDR1 LGHDT, CDR2 YNNKEL (reference sequence). The CDR3 spans 14 residues. The CDR3 bases are TGTGCCAGCAGCCAAGGGGGGGGTCTCTATGGCTACACCTTC. Its translation: CASSQGGGLYGYTF.

This clone has a single count. The chain is built from TRBV18 and TRBJ2-3; D is ambiguous. V was shortened by 3 bases and J by 6 bases, with 10 bases between the two germline ends. This CDR3 comprises 13 residues. Germline loops: CDR1 KGHSH, CDR2 LQKENI. The CDR3 DNA follows: TGTGCCAGCTCACCCCCCTCCGGGGATACGCAGTATTTT. It translates to CASSPPSGDTQYF.

The gene calls are TRBV4-2 and TRBJ2-5; 7 bases map to TRBD2. Germline-derived CDR1 and CDR2 are LGHNA and YNFKEQ. This CDR3 is 17 amino acids long. Trimming cost V 2 bases and J 1 base; bases outside gene matches: 10. This CDR3 reads CASSQTGGANSQETQYF. The CDR3 DNA is TGTGCCAGCAGCCAAACGGGGGGTGCAAATTCCCAAGAGACCCAGTACTTC.

This chain links TRBV3-1 (or the pseudogene TRBV3-2) with TRBJ2-5; the match to TRBD2 covers 12 bases. Germline values: CDR1 LGHDT, CDR2 YNNKEL (reference sequence). The V gene end was trimmed by 4 bases and the J gene end by 4 bases; junction bases not matched to a gene: 4. The CDR3 is made up of 15 amino acids. The CDR3 nucleotides read TGTGCCAGCAGCCCTAGCGGGGGGGCAGGAGAGACCCAGTACTTC. As protein: CASSPSGGAGETQYF.

The rearrangement links TRBV2 to TRBJ2-2; 14 bases are shared with TRBD2. The CDR3 totals 18 residues. The ends lost 6 bases at V and 4 bases at J; junction bases unmatched: 10. The germline CDR1 and CDR2 sequences are SNHLY and FYNNEI. CDR3 protein: CASRTGLAGGWGTGELFF. In DNA, the CDR3 is TGTGCCAGCAGGACCGGACTAGCGGGGGGCTGGGGCACCGGGGAGCTGTTTTTT.

This clone turned up a few times. V is TRBV9 and J is TRBJ1-6, with 8 bases lining up with TRBD1. V trimming: 4 bases; J trimming: 10 bases; junction bases outside the gene matches: 7. Germline CDR1 SGDLS, CDR2 YYNGEE. CDR3 length equals 14 residues. The CDR3 loop is CASSPYRGSSPLHF. DNA of the CDR3: TGTGCCAGCAGCCCTTACAGGGGGTCCTCACCCCTCCACTTT.

The V and J genes are TRBV2 and TRBJ2-1; D possibly corresponds to TRBD1 (5 bases). Per the germline V gene, CDR1 is SNHLY and CDR2 is FYNNEI. V lost 6 bases and J lost 0, with 18 bases in between. There are 17 residues in the CDR3. CDR3 DNA: TGTGCCAGCAGGATACCCAGGGATTGGAGCTCCTACAATGAGCAGTTCTTC. Translation: CASRIPRDWSSYNEQFF.

The gene calls are TRBV18 and TRBJ2-3; 7 nucleotides agree with TRBD1. CDR3 length: 15 residues. V was clipped by 3 bases and J by 4 bases; unmatched bases: 7. Germline V lookup: CDR1 KGHSH, CDR2 LQKENI. CDR3 sequence (DNA): TGTGCCAGCTCACCCCTAATTACAGGGGCAGATACGCAGTATTTT. It is translated as CASSPLITGADTQYF.

This chain links TRBV11-3 with TRBJ2-1; tentative D call: TRBD2 (5 bases). Trimming left V 0 bases short and J 0 bases short, with 6 bases between. Germline assignment: CDR1 SGHNT and CDR2 YENEEA. The CDR3 runs to 15 residues. CDR3 DNA sequence: TGTGCCAGCAGCTTAGAAGGGAGCTCCTACAATGAGCAGTTCTTC. Protein sequence: CASSLEGSSYNEQFF.

This sequence joins TRBV9 and TRBJ2-7, with D possibly TRBD2 on 6 matching bases. Germline lookup yields CDR1 SGDLS and CDR2 YYNGEE. V dropped 0 bases and J dropped 5 bases, with 12 bases sitting between them. CDR3 length: 14 amino acids. The CDR3 coding sequence is TGTGCCAGCAGCGTAGGGGGCGGGGCGGACGAGCAGTACTTC. It specifies CASSVGGGADEQYF.

The V and J genes are TRBV6-5 and TRBJ2-3; D possibly corresponds to TRBD1 (6 bases). This CDR3 contains 14 residues. CDR1 is MNHEY and CDR2 is SVGAGI in the germline V gene. The V end was cut by 4 bases, the J end by 2 bases, with 10 bases between. The CDR3 nucleotides read TGTGCCAGCAGTTTGGGGGACACCACAGATACGCAGTATTTT. It encodes CASSLGDTTDTQYF.

The chain has TRBV11-2 and TRBJ2-7, with 10 positions matching TRBD1. The CDR3 runs to 14 residues. V lost 5 bases to trimming and J lost 3 bases; unmatched junction nucleotides: 4. Germline loops: CDR1 SGHAT, CDR2 FQNNGV. The DNA for the CDR3 is TGTGCCAGCAGCCCGGGACAGGGGAACTACGAGCAGTACTTC. This sequence encodes CASSPGQGNYEQYF.

The chain uses TRBV15 and TRBJ2-7; D may be TRBD2 (6 bases). Trimming cost V 0 bases and J 3 bases, with 9 bases left between them. Looked up from germline, CDR1 is LNHNV and CDR2 is YYDKDF (reference sequence). This CDR3 has 14 amino acids. CDR3 in amino acids: CATSRDRRGYEQYF. CDR3 coding DNA: TGTGCCACCAGCAGAGATCGGAGGGGCTACGAGCAGTACTTC.

This chain uses TRBV5-1 with TRBJ2-3; 12 positions agree with TRBD2. The CDR3 has 15 amino acids. J lost 2 bases, V lost 5 bases, and 3 bases had no gene match. The germline V gene has CDR1 SGHRS and CDR2 YFSETQ. The CDR3 DNA follows: TGCGCCAGCAGGGGGACTAGCGGGTCCACAGATACGCAGTATTTT. It encodes CASRGTSGSTDTQYF.

The rearrangement uses TRBV7-9 and TRBJ2-7; 8 nucleotides match TRBD1. V lost 5 bases and J lost 3; bases outside the gene matches: 9. CDR3 length equals 15 residues. Germline V CDR1 and CDR2: SEHNR, FQNEAQ (reference sequence). CDR3 sequence (DNA): TGTGCCAGCAGCCCAAGGACAGGGCCAGGCTACGAGCAGTACTTC. Its translation is CASSPRTGPGYEQYF.

This clone came up a few times. The chain recombines TRBV5-5 with TRBJ1-1; tentative D call: TRBD1 (6 bases). Trimming removed 4 bases from V and 4 bases from J, with 17 bases in between. Looked up from germline, CDR1 is SGHKS and CDR2 is YYEKEE (reference sequence). CDR3 size: 15 residues. CDR3 nucleotides: TGTGCCAGCAGCGTGATTAGGGGGACGGGCACTGAAGCTTTCTTT. This encodes CASSVIRGTGTEAFF.

This clone was seen a handful of times. V and J are TRBV4-1 and TRBJ1-2, with TRBD1 as a possible D gene (6 bases). The germline V gene has CDR1 MGHRA and CDR2 YSYEKL. The CDR3 has 15 residues. V lost 3 bases, J lost 3 bases, and 14 bases lay in between. The CDR3 is CASSHPPQGDYGYTF. CDR3 bases: TGCGCCAGCAGCCACCCCCCACAGGGTGACTATGGCTACACCTTC.